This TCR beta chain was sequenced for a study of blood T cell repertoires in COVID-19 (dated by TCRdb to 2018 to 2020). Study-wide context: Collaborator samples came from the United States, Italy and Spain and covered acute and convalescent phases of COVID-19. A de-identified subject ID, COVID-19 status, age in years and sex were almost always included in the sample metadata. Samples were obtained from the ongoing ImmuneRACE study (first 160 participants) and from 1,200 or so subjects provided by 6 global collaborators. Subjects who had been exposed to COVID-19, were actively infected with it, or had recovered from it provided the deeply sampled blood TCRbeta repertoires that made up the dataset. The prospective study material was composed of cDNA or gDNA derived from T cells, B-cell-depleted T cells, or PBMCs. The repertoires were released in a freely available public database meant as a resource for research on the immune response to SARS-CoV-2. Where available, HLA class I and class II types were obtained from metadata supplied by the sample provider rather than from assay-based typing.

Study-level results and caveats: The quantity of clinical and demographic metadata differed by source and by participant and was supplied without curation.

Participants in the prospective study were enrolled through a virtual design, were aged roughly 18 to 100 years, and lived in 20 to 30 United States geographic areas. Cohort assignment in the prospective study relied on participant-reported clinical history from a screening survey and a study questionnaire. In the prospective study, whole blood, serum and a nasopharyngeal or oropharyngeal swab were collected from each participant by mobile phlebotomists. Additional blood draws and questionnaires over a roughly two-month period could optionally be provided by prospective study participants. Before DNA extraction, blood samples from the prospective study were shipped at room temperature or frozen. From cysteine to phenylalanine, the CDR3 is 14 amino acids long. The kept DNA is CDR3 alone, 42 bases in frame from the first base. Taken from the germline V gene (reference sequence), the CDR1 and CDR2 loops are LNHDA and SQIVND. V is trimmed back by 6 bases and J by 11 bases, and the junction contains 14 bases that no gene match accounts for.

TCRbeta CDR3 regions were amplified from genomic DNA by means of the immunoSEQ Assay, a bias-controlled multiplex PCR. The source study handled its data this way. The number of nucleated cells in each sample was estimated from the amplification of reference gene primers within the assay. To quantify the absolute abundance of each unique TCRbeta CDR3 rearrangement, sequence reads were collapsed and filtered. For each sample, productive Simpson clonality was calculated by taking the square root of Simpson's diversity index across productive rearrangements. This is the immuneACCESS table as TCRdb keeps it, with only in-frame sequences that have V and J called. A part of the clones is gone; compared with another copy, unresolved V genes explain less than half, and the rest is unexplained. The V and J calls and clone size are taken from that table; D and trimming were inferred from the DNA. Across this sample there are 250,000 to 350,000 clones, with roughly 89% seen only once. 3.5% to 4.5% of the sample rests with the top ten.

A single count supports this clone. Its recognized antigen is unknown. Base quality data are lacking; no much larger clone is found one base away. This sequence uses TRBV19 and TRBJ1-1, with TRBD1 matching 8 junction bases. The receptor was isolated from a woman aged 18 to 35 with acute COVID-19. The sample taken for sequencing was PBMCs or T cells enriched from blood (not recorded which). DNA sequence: TGTGCCAGTAGCGGACAGGGACTGGCCTGGCGGGCTTTCTTT. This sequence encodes CASSGQGLAWRAFF.